In this sample, the clone carrying this TCR beta chain turned up many times. Its target is not known. TCRdb redid the calling of the RT-PCR reads with MiXCR, one entry per CDR3 protein. The sample has some 600,000 distinct CDR3 sequences, around 13% seen once; the top ten hold 7.5% to 8%. This CDR3 has 15 residues. The germline V gene encodes CDR1 LGHDT and CDR2 YNNKEL (reference sequence). V lost 3 bases and J lost 8, with 16 bases in between. The entry originates in a study of response to subunit inactivated influenza vaccine. Findings and limits, study-wide: Each seasonal influenza vaccination recruits few new T cells, the authors suggested.

The sequence came from a man aged 45-60 years who received an inactivated influenza vaccine. V is TRBV3-1 and J is TRBJ1-4; TRBD1 is a possible D gene (5 bases). This specimen consisted of PBMCs from blood, obtained 14 days before vaccination. The CDR3 DNA follows: TGTGCCAGCAGCCAGGCTATCGGGACCGCCGAAAAACTGTTTTTT. This encodes CASSQAIGTAEKLFF.